These 20 T cell receptor beta chains were sequenced from one sample in a study of cytomegalovirus exposure and HLA in healthy donors. The PCR had 60 Vbeta and 13 Jbeta primers. Produced via immunoSEQ multiplex PCR; TCRdb's table is partial and in-frame only. Of fewer than 200,000 clones in the sample, 79% were seen once. Sequenced input: PBMCs. The receptor source for this set is a woman aged 40 to 49 in good health and CMV-seronegative.

V and J are TRBV27 and TRBJ1-2, with D maybe TRBD1 (6 bases). Between the trimmed V and J ends, which lost 6 bases and 7 bases, there was a span of 24 bases. Germline assignment: CDR1 MNHEY and CDR2 SMNVEV (reference sequence). The CDR3 spans 16 residues. CDR3: CASRPFDRSFLGGYTF. CDR3 nucleotide sequence: TGTGCCAGCAGGCCTTTCGACAGGTCCTTTTTGGGTGGCTACACCTTC.

V usage is TRBV19 and J usage is TRBJ2-6; no reliable D call. Trimming left V 7 bases short and J 0 bases short, with 10 bases between. In germline, CDR1 is LNHDA, CDR2 SQIVND (reference sequence). CDR3 length equals 15 residues. In DNA, the CDR3 is TGTGCCAGTACAGGTCCGCTCTCTGGGGCCAACGTCCTGACTTTC. Amino acid sequence: CASTGPLSGANVLTF.

The genes are TRBV6-1 and TRBJ2-5; D might be TRBD2 (6 bases). Looked up from germline, CDR1 is MNHNS and CDR2 is SASEGT. The CDR3 has 12 amino acids. V was clipped by 11 bases and J by 4 bases, with 14 bases between them. The CDR3 nucleotides read TGTGCCGGGAGGAACCCGGGAGAGACCCAGTACTTC. Protein: CAGRNPGETQYF.

The J gene is TRBJ2-5, the V gene TRBV6-5; 12 nucleotides line up with TRBD2. This CDR3 is 14 amino acids long. CDR1 and CDR2 from the germline V gene are MNHEY and SVGAGI. The ends lost 6 bases at V and 11 bases at J; junction bases unmatched: 10. Here the CDR3 reads CASSRLAGVGEQYF. CDR3 sequence (DNA): TGTGCCAGCAGCCGACTAGCGGGAGTGGGGGAGCAGTACTTC.

The rearrangement uses TRBV2 and TRBJ2-3; TRBD1 aligns across 9 bases. The CDR3 runs 13 residues. In germline, CDR1 is SNHLY, CDR2 FYNNEI. Trimming took 6 bases from V and 5 from J; bases not matched to a gene: 3. CDR3 residues: CASSRQGGDTQYF. The DNA for the CDR3 is TGTGCCAGCAGCCGACAGGGGGGAGATACGCAGTATTTT. Complete variable domain (other parts from reference TRBV2 and TRBJ2-3): EPEVTQTPSHQVTQMGQEVILRCVPISNHLYFYWYRQILGQKVEFLVSFYNNEISEKSEIFDDQFSVERPDGSNFTLKIRSTKLEDSAMYFCASSRQGGDTQYFGPGTRLTVL.

V gene TRBV7-8 combines with J gene TRBJ2-7; no clear D. V lost 5 bases, J lost 0 bases, and 14 bases lay in between. This CDR3 comprises 15 residues. Germline CDR1 reads SGHVS; CDR2 reads FQNEAQ. CDR3 nucleotides: TGTGCCAGCAGCGTCCTTTCGGTCACCTCCTACGAGCAGTACTTC. Encoded protein: CASSVLSVTSYEQYF.

The V gene is TRBV15, the J gene TRBJ1-3, with D possibly TRBD1 on 5 matching bases. Between the trimmed V and J ends, which lost 6 bases and 2 bases, there was a span of 17 bases. The CDR3 spans 16 residues. Germline V CDR1 and CDR2: LNHNV, YYDKDF (reference sequence). The CDR3, as DNA: TGTGCCACCAGTAAGCCCAGGGAGGTGACTGGAAACACCATATATTTT. It translates to CATSKPREVTGNTIYF.

V and J are TRBV6-5 and TRBJ2-1; D gene ambiguous. Trimming stripped 0 bases from V and 12 bases from J, with 6 bases between. CDR3 size: 11 residues. Germline values: CDR1 MNHEY, CDR2 SVGAGI. CDR3 protein: CASSYSSRQFF. CDR3 in DNA: TGTGCCAGCAGTTACTCGAGTCGGCAGTTCTTC.

The chain joins TRBV19 to TRBJ2-1; 7 positions match TRBD2. The ends lost 3 bases at V and 9 bases at J; junction bases unmatched: 11. Germline values: CDR1 LNHDA, CDR2 SQIVND (reference sequence). The CDR3 is 15 amino acids. The CDR3 protein is CASSIIASGGGEQFF. The DNA for the CDR3 is TGTGCCAGTAGTATTATTGCTAGCGGTGGGGGTGAGCAGTTCTTC.

The V gene is TRBV5-6, the J gene TRBJ2-7; 8 bases align to TRBD2. The CDR3 spans 14 residues. The germline gives CDR1 SGHDT, CDR2 YYEEEE. The V gene end was trimmed by 2 bases and the J gene end by 1 base; junction bases not matched to a gene: 2. The CDR3 DNA is TGTGCCAGCAGCTTAGCGGGAGCTTCCTACGAGCAGTACTTC. It codes for CASSLAGASYEQYF.

The rearrangement links TRBV7-3 to TRBJ2-2; maybe TRBD1 (6 bases). The V and J ends lost 2 bases and 2 bases respectively, with 12 bases between them. Per the germline V gene, CDR1 is SGHTA and CDR2 is FQGTGA. The CDR3 sequence is 16 residues long. CDR3 sequence (DNA): TGTGCCAGCAGCTTATATGGCAGGGGCAACACCGGGGAGCTGTTTTTT. Amino acids: CASSLYGRGNTGELFF.

This clone has just a few counts. The chain recombines TRBV6-5 with TRBJ1-1, with 7 bases lining up with TRBD1. The V gene's germline CDR1 is MNHEY and CDR2 SVGAGI. V shed 2 bases and J 6 bases; nucleotides not matched to a gene: 6. The CDR3 covers 14 residues. The CDR3 nucleotides read TGTGCCAGCAGTTACGGACAGGAGGGGGCTGAAGCTTTCTTT. Translated: CASSYGQEGAEAFF.

The chain is built from TRBV2 and TRBJ1-2; no definite D call. Germline V gives CDR1 SNHLY, CDR2 FYNNEI. The CDR3 covers 15 residues. Trimming stripped 5 bases from V and 7 bases from J, with 20 bases between. The CDR3 is CASSMMEGSVSGYTF. The DNA for the CDR3 is TGTGCCAGCAGTATGATGGAGGGTAGTGTTAGTGGCTACACCTTC.

The CDR3 DNA reads TGTGCCATCCTGAGAGGGTGGGGATCGGACTATGGCTACACCTTC. Encoded protein: CAILRGWGSDYGYTF. The V call is TRBV25-1, the J call TRBJ1-2; the D is unclear. The germline V gene encodes CDR1 MGHDK and CDR2 SYGVNS. V was cut by 10 bases and J by 3 bases, with 21 bases left in between. This CDR3 is built from 15 residues.

The rearrangement links TRBV7-2 to TRBJ2-2, with TRBD1 matching 12 bases. J lost 5 bases, V lost 5 bases, and 6 bases had no gene match. The germline V gene has CDR1 SGHTA and CDR2 FQGNSA. The CDR3 covers 16 residues. CDR3 DNA sequence: TGTGCCAGCAGCCAGTGGGACAGGGGGCGGACCGGGGAGCTGTTTTTT. It yields the protein CASSQWDRGRTGELFF.

Note on this clone: The germline gene is not matched at one end of the junction; a read error may be the cause. The chain combines TRBV7-2 with TRBJ2-5; 8 bases agree with TRBD2. The CDR3 contains 14 residues. Germline CDR1 is SGHTA and CDR2 is FQGNSA. The CDR3 here is CASSRTSGQEAQYF. CDR3 nucleotide sequence: TGTGCCAGCAGCCGCACTAGCGGCCAAGAGGCCCAGTACTTC.

The J gene is TRBJ1-3, the V gene TRBV12-5; possibly TRBD1 for D (5 bases). Germline V gene sequence: CDR1 LGHNT, CDR2 FRNRAP. The length of the CDR3 is 15 residues. Trimming shortened V by 1 base and J by 0 bases, and 7 bases separated the two germline ends. The CDR3 DNA follows: TGTGCTAGTGGTTTGGCAGGGCTCTCTGGAAACACCATATATTTT. This codes for CASGLAGLSGNTIYF.

In this sample, this clone turned up a few times. The chain couples TRBV15 to TRBJ2-5, with unresolved D. The germline V gene encodes CDR1 LNHNV and CDR2 YYDKDF (reference sequence). CDR3 length: 13 amino acids. V was pared by 3 bases and J by 5 bases, with 10 bases between. In DNA form, the CDR3 reads TGTGCCACCAGCAGGACGGGTTGGGAGACCCAGTACTTC. Encoded protein: CATSRTGWETQYF. Variable domain in full (rest from reference TRBV15 and TRBJ2-5): DAMVIQNPRYQVTQFGKPVTLSCSQTLNHNVMYWYQQKSSQAPKLLFHYYDKDFNNEADTPDNFQSRRPNTSFCFLDIRSPGLGDTAMYLCATSRTGWETQYFGPGTRLLVL.

This clone was counted only a few times. The chain uses TRBV6-5 and TRBJ1-1; tentative D call: TRBD1 (5 bases). The CDR3 contains 13 residues. The V end was cut by 3 bases, the J end by 6 bases, with 11 bases between. The germline V gene encodes CDR1 MNHEY and CDR2 SVGAGI. The CDR3 here is CASSYQGPPEAFF. The DNA of the CDR3 is TGTGCCAGCAGTTATCAGGGTCCCCCTGAAGCTTTCTTT.

In this sample, this clone turned up once. This chain uses TRBV11-3 with TRBJ2-3, with D maybe TRBD1 (5 bases). Trimming left V 1 base short and J 3 bases short, with 14 bases between. CDR1 SGHNT and CDR2 YENEEA come from the germline V gene. There are 16 residues in the CDR3. In DNA, the CDR3 is TGTGCCAGCAGCTTAGGGGGCCCCCGTGCGACAGATACGCAGTATTTT. Translating gives CASSLGGPRATDTQYF. The entire variable domain, with the rest obtained from reference TRBV11-3 and TRBJ2-3, is as follows: EAGVVQSPRYKIIEKKQPVAFWCNPISGHNTLYWYLQNLGQGPELLIRYENEEAVDDSQLPKDRFSAERLKGVDSTLKIQPAELGDSAVYLCASSLGGPRATDTQYFGPGTRLTVL.